This entry features one T cell receptor beta chain sequence. No antigen is known for it. The donors gave bone marrow, and they were healthy. The record originates from a study of cytomegalovirus exposure and HLA in healthy donors. Study overall: Unique TCR beta sequences numbering some 120 million came from around 180 million T cells in an earlier analysis. Study conclusions and caveats: Both high specificity and high sensitivity reportedly marked the classifier's diagnosis of cytomegalovirus status. In a later analysis, TCR beta V- and J-gene trimming showed a link to a missense DCLRE1C variant.

Primers: 60 Vbeta forward and 13 Jbeta reverse. The protocol was immunoSEQ multiplex PCR, while the TCRdb copy is restricted to in-frame clones and leaves out a portion. The sample's table shows 200,000 to 250,000 clones. Germline assignment: CDR1 SGHAT and CDR2 FQNNGV. This CDR3 comprises 15 residues. The V and J ends lost 5 bases and 0 bases, in that order; junction bases with no gene match: 3. J is TRBJ1-4 and V is TRBV11-2, with TRBD1 identical over 7 bases. The sample was PBMCs. This TCR derives from a woman under 40 in good health and CMV-seropositive. Written as DNA, the CDR3 is TGTGCCAGCAGCCCCACAGGGGCAACTAATGAAAAACTGTTTTTT. Amino acid sequence: CASSPTGATNEKLFF.